Given below is one T cell receptor beta chain in context. Its antigen is not known. Germline V CDR1 and CDR2: MNHEY, SMNVEV (reference sequence). The CDR3 has 13 amino acids. V lost 6 bases to trimming and J lost 8 bases, with 16 bases between them. This entry comes from a study of shared clonotypes between healthy human individuals. The wider study: Sampling drew on donors who were a couple of women and a few men aged 18 to 49. Three CD4 naive, three CD4 memory, two CD8 naive and one CD8 memory plate were used per donor. Study observations and caveats: Naive CD4 clonotypes overlapped across a handful of donors at roughly 5%.

The naive CD8 population came from CD45RO-negative cells selected for CCR7, without terminally differentiated effector memory CD45RA+ cells. The material for each subset, its genomic DNA, was split evenly across several immunoSEQ plates. The assay was immunoSEQ multiplex PCR, and TCRdb's table has in-frame clones only and misses some. Of around 1.9 million clones in the sample, roughly 91% were seen once. The sequence was obtained from a man younger than 35 in good health. Some clones in this sample may be carry-over from other donors' samples. The sequenced sample consisted of naive CD8+ T cells from PBMCs. The genes are TRBV27 and TRBJ1-2; D remains ambiguous. The CDR3 DNA sequence: TGTGCCAGCAGCTTAAAGAGTACCTCGGGCTACACCTTC. Encoded protein: CASSLKSTSGYTF.